These 2 T cell receptor beta chains were sequenced from one sample in a study of control samples from healthy donors and cancer patients. Clones were read by immunoSEQ multiplex PCR, and TCRdb kept only the in-frame ones, dropping some. This table has under 450,000 clones, 90% appearing once. The sample comprised PBMCs. The receptors here all came from a man in his forties or fifties with head and neck cancer.

The chain joins TRBV28 to TRBJ1-2, with D perhaps matching TRBD1 (6 bases). Germline V gene sequence: CDR1 MDHEN, CDR2 SYDVKM. V lost 3 bases and J 4 bases, leaving 12 bases between the germline ends. This CDR3 contains 14 residues. The chain's CDR3 is CASSFSAQGYGYTF. The CDR3 DNA is TGTGCCAGCAGTTTTTCCGCACAGGGCTATGGCTACACCTTC.

The V and J genes are TRBV6-5 and TRBJ2-1; tentatively, D is TRBD2 (5 bases). V lost 7 bases to trimming and J lost 6 bases, with 13 bases between them. The germline CDR1 and CDR2 sequences are MNHEY and SVGAGI. The CDR3 covers 13 residues. CDR3 amino acids: CASTPSIVNEQFF. For the CDR3, the DNA is TGTGCCAGCACCCCTAGCATCGTCAATGAGCAGTTCTTC.